This T cell receptor (beta chain) comes out of a study of long-term antiretroviral therapy in people with HIV. Overall study results and limits: Against controls, HIV repertoires showed narrower ranges of CDR3 length. ART preceded a rise in diversity that nonetheless stayed lower than in transplant donor controls.

Of note for this clone: Antigen specificity is unknown.

The immunoSEQ assay was v3.0, run at survey level. Assay: immunoSEQ multiplex PCR; the TCRdb copy retains only in-frame clones and omits some. The sample has roughly 30,000 clones; over 90% are singletons. CDR3 length: 16 amino acids. The V end lost 4 bases, the J end lost 0 bases, and 11 bases lay between the germline ends. The V gene's germline CDR1 is SGHNT and CDR2 YYREEE (reference sequence). The J gene is TRBJ1-6, the V gene TRBV5-4; D gene unclear. This receptor was identified in a woman aged 40-49 years with HIV. The sequencing used unsorted PBMCs, collected about 6.7 years after starting antiretroviral therapy. Here the CDR3 DNA reads TGTGCCAGCAGCCCTGGACGGAGCTCCTATAATTCACCCCTCCACTTT. Translation gives CASSPGRSSYNSPLHF.